These T cell receptor beta chains were read from a single sample in a study of CD8+ T cells in alopecia areata. Libraries were prepared by immunoSEQ multiplex PCR; TCRdb keeps only in-frame clonotypes and omits some of them. The sample holds approximately 100,000 clones, almost 60% seen once. The sample was CD8+ T cells sorted from blood, taken at roughly week 58, from a patient treated with tofacitinib. These receptors came from a human donor with alopecia areata. Both conserved end residues are part of each CDR3. Fields, in order: D gene, clone size, J gene, V gene, CDR3 protein, CDR3 DNA. A D gene is named only where the DNA matches it firmly. Size is stated for part of the rows, as once, few or many counts, or as a class when the clone is expanded.

D gene: NA
clone size: NA
J gene: TRBJ2-5
V gene: TRBV7-9
CDR3 protein: CASSWPRAQRTQYF
CDR3 DNA: TGTGCCAGCAGCTGGCCCAGGGCTCAGCGGACCCAGTACTTC

D gene: NA
clone size: NA
J gene: TRBJ2-7
V gene: TRBV2
CDR3 protein: CASSVGRNNEQYF
CDR3 DNA: TGTGCCAGCAGTGTCGGCAGGAATAACGAGCAGTACTTC

D gene: NA
clone size: NA
J gene: TRBJ2-5
V gene: TRBV7-4
CDR3 protein: CASSHRSHKTGYGETQYF
CDR3 DNA: TGTGCCAGCAGCCACCGATCCCACAAGACGGGGTACGGGGAGACCCAGTACTTC

D gene: NA
clone size: NA
J gene: TRBJ2-7
V gene: TRBV7-9
CDR3 protein: CASSSTYSSYEQYF
CDR3 DNA: TGTGCCAGCAGCTCGACTTATAGCTCCTACGAGCAGTACTTC

D gene: NA
clone size: NA
J gene: TRBJ2-6
V gene: TRBV2
CDR3 protein: CASSDGGSGANVLTF
CDR3 DNA: TGTGCCAGCAGTGATGGTGGCTCTGGGGCCAACGTCCTGACTTTC

D gene: TRBD1
clone size: NA
J gene: TRBJ2-7
V gene: TRBV27
CDR3 protein: CASSATGVYEQYF
CDR3 DNA: TGTGCCAGCAGTGCCACAGGGGTCTACGAGCAGTACTTC

D gene: NA
clone size: NA
J gene: TRBJ1-2
V gene: TRBV4-1
CDR3 protein: CASSQDWQNYYGYTF
CDR3 DNA: TGCGCCAGCAGCCAAGATTGGCAGAACTACTATGGCTACACCTTC

D gene: NA
clone size: NA
J gene: TRBJ1-1
V gene: TRBV6-5
CDR3 protein: CASRTTTEAFF
CDR3 DNA: TGTGCCAGCAGAACAACCACTGAAGCTTTCTTT

D gene: NA
clone size: NA
J gene: TRBJ1-1
V gene: TRBV30
CDR3 protein: CAGHSFNYTEAFF
CDR3 DNA: TGTGCCGGCCACAGCTTTAACTACACTGAAGCTTTCTTT

D gene: NA
clone size: NA
J gene: TRBJ2-1
V gene: TRBV5-1
CDR3 protein: CASSSALRDLSSYNEQFF
CDR3 DNA: TGCGCCAGCAGCTCGGCCCTCCGGGACTTGAGCTCCTACAATGAGCAGTTCTTC

D gene: NA
clone size: NA
J gene: TRBJ1-4
V gene: TRBV13
CDR3 protein: CASSLGLSANEKLFF
CDR3 DNA: TGTGCCAGCAGCTTAGGCCTTTCCGCTAATGAAAAACTGTTTTTT

D gene: NA
clone size: NA
J gene: TRBJ2-6
V gene: TRBV6-1
CDR3 protein: CASSETYPSGANVLTF
CDR3 DNA: TGTGCCAGCAGTGAAACTTATCCCTCTGGGGCCAACGTCCTGACTTTC

D gene: NA
clone size: NA
J gene: TRBJ2-7
V gene: TRBV27
CDR3 protein: CASILRRAPYEQYF
CDR3 DNA: TGTGCCAGCATCCTCCGGCGGGCCCCCTACGAGCAGTACTTC

D gene: NA
clone size: NA
J gene: TRBJ1-4
V gene: TRBV6-5
CDR3 protein: CASRPGHNNEKLFF
CDR3 DNA: TGTGCCAGCAGACCGGGACATAACAATGAAAAACTGTTTTTT

D gene: TRBD2
clone size: NA
J gene: TRBJ2-2
V gene: TRBV13
CDR3 protein: CASSLGTSGVNTGELFF
CDR3 DNA: TGTGCCAGCAGCTTAGGGACTAGCGGGGTGAACACCGGGGAGCTGTTTTTT

D gene: TRBD1
clone size: NA
J gene: TRBJ2-7
V gene: TRBV18
CDR3 protein: CASSPSGTGFYEQYF
CDR3 DNA: TGTGCCAGCTCACCGTCCGGGACAGGGTTTTACGAGCAGTACTTC

D gene: TRBD2
clone size: NA
J gene: TRBJ2-7
V gene: TRBV13
CDR3 protein: CASRASGEDYEQYF
CDR3 DNA: TGTGCCTCTCGGGCTAGCGGGGAAGACTACGAGCAGTACTTC

D gene: NA
clone size: NA
J gene: TRBJ2-6
V gene: TRBV7-2
CDR3 protein: CASSLEGWGNGANVLTF
CDR3 DNA: TGTGCCAGCAGCTTAGAGGGGTGGGGTAATGGGGCCAACGTCCTGACTTTC

D gene: NA
clone size: NA
J gene: TRBJ2-5
V gene: TRBV7-6
CDR3 protein: CASSEPQETQYF
CDR3 DNA: TGTGCCAGCAGCGAACCGCAAGAGACCCAGTACTTC

D gene: NA
clone size: NA
J gene: TRBJ2-7
V gene: TRBV27
CDR3 protein: CASSGTGPYEQYF
CDR3 DNA: TGTGCCAGCAGTGGTACAGGGCCCTACGAGCAGTACTTC

D gene: NA
clone size: NA
J gene: TRBJ1-6
V gene: TRBV27
CDR3 protein: CASSRPVPGSDSPLHF
CDR3 DNA: TGTGCCAGCAGCCGGCCCGTCCCAGGGAGTGATTCACCCCTCCACTTT

D gene: NA
clone size: NA
J gene: TRBJ2-7
V gene: TRBV4-1
CDR3 protein: CASSQLLGPAYEQYF
CDR3 DNA: TGCGCCAGCAGCCAACTTCTGGGACCCGCCTACGAGCAGTACTTC

D gene: NA
clone size: few
J gene: TRBJ1-4
V gene: TRBV5-6
CDR3 protein: CASSFIATNEKLFF
CDR3 DNA: TGTGCCAGCAGCTTTATAGCAACTAATGAAAAACTGTTTTTT

D gene: NA
clone size: few
J gene: TRBJ1-1
V gene: TRBV5-6
CDR3 protein: CASSKQGNSEAFF
CDR3 DNA: TGTGCCAGCAGCAAACAGGGAAACTCTGAAGCTTTCTTT

D gene: TRBD2
clone size: NA
J gene: TRBJ2-3
V gene: TRBV29-1
CDR3 protein: CSALGGSTDTQYF
CDR3 DNA: TGCAGCGCCCTCGGGGGGAGCACAGATACGCAGTATTTT

D gene: TRBD1
clone size: NA
J gene: TRBJ2-6
V gene: TRBV27
CDR3 protein: CASSLAGQVYSGANVLTF
CDR3 DNA: TGTGCCAGCAGTTTGGCGGGACAGGTCTACTCTGGGGCCAACGTCCTGACTTTC

D gene: NA
clone size: NA
J gene: TRBJ1-1
V gene: TRBV27
CDR3 protein: CASSFLRGSSITEAFF
CDR3 DNA: TGTGCCAGCAGCTTCCTCAGGGGATCAAGTATCACTGAAGCTTTCTTT

D gene: TRBD1
clone size: NA
J gene: TRBJ2-7
V gene: TRBV7-9
CDR3 protein: CASRGTGKFYEQYF
CDR3 DNA: TGTGCCAGCAGGGGGACAGGGAAATTCTACGAGCAGTACTTC